The T cell receptor (beta chain) under discussion was sequenced for a study of tumor-infiltrating lymphocytes in primary liver carcinoma (dated by TCRdb to the late 2010s). Regarding the study in general: Surgical resection was performed in China between November 2015 and early 2016 on several patients with histopathologically diagnosed primary liver carcinoma. Of the five patients, three men and two women aged 30 to 69 years, four had hepatocellular carcinoma and one had combined HCC and intrahepatic cholangiocarcinoma. Technical replicate repertoires showed high reproducibility, with mean shared-clone rates approximately 0.9 and correlation coefficients above 0.95. The five patients had tumors staged T1-T3 N0M0, with maximum diameters ranging from about 4 to 11 cm. Across five regions of each liver tumor, along with adjacent normal tissue and blood, the study brought together TCRbeta repertoire sequencing, expression microarrays and whole-exome sequencing. TCRbeta repertoire sequencing covered 35 specimens from 5 patients: some 25 tumor regions, 5 adjacent noncancerous liver tissues and 5 peripheral blood samples. Roughly 3.65 to 7.13 million productive TCRbeta reads were obtained per sample, and no significant difference in read depth was found between tissue types.

On this clonotype: This receptor's antigen is unknown. Per-base qualities were not stored, and no clone one base away is much larger.

Study-level results and caveats: Because sequencing covered only the TCR beta chain and unpaired alpha chains were not captured, true repertoire diversity is likely underestimated. Consistent with antigen-driven expansion, pairs of tumor regions showed higher repertoire overlap (mean around 36%) than either tumor-adjacent pairs (about 17%) or tumor-blood pairs (approximately 15%). The study included only five patients, and the authors note findings should be validated in a larger study. Since the samples were bulk and unsorted, there was no way to compare CD4+ and CD8+ T cell repertoires. The top 250 clones made up a significantly larger repertoire fraction in tumors than in blood (p = 0.039).

Blood RNA was extracted from unsorted whole blood with TRIzol reagent; germline DNA came from the DNeasy Blood & Tissue kit. At the time of sampling, the patients were treatment-naive and had chronic HBV infection. Before surgery, roughly 4 milliliters of peripheral blood were drawn into K2EDTA tubes. Using a constant-region primer and ProtoScript II reverse transcriptase, TCRbeta-specific cDNA was reverse-transcribed from around 500 ng total RNA. TCRbeta libraries were built with three nested multiplex PCR rounds, a slightly modified ARM-PCR procedure. Sample barcodes and Illumina adapters were added in a final 25-cycle PCR using Deep VentR polymerase. Before sequencing, amplicons between 200 and 500 bp were purified from gel using a QIAquick gel extraction kit. An Illumina HiSeq 2500 was used to sequence the TCRbeta amplicons, generating 250-bp paired-end reads. Per the authors' processing: Trimmomatic v0.33 was used to quality-trim the reads, and FLASH v1.2.11 was used to merge paired reads so that full CDR3 sequences could be recovered. V, D and J germline segments were assigned to the rearranged TCRbeta sequences using MiGEC v1.2.1b. Clonotype statistics, along with Shannon-Wiener diversity indices, were calculated using VDJtools v1.0.0. Except for diversity analysis, only each sample's 250 most abundant clonotypes were used in subsequent analyses to reduce sampling bias. The raw public data were reprocessed by TCRdb itself: fastp quality trimming at Q25, MiXCR clonotype calling, in-frame beta chains only. Identical CDR3 proteins give one entry, which carries the most common genes and DNA. Clone size and V and J calls follow TCRdb, not the original study. This sample is represented by 320,000 or so distinct CDR3 sequences; about 62% of them were singletons. The ten largest clones take up roughly 8.6% of the sample.

The sample taken for sequencing was peripheral blood. The receptor was isolated from a man in his forties or fifties with primary liver carcinoma and hepatitis B virus infection.

The DNA sequence is as follows: TGTGCCAGCAGCCCCGACCGACAGCAGCAGTTCTTC. Its protein is CASSPDRQQQFF. The rearranged chain carries TRBV5-4 and TRBJ2-1, and possibly TRBD1, on 5 matching bases. Trimming costs V 4 bases and J 11 bases, and their ends lie 13 bases apart. Spanning cysteine to phenylalanine, the CDR3 consists of 12 amino acids. Kept here is only the CDR3 DNA, which spans 36 bases and is read in frame from base 1. Taken from the germline V gene (reference sequence), the CDR1 and CDR2 loops are SGHNT and YYREEE.